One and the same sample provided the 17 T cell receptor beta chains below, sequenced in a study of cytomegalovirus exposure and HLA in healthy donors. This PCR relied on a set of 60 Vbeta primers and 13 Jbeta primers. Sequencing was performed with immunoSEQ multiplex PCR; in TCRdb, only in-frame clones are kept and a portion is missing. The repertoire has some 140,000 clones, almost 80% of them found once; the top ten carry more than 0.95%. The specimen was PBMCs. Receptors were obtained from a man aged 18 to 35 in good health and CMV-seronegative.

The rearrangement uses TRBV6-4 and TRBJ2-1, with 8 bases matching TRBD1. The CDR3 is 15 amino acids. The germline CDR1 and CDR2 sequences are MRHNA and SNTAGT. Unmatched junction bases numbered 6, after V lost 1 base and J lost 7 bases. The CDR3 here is CASSDFQGAKNEQFF. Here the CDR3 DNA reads TGTGCCAGCAGTGACTTCCAGGGGGCGAAAAATGAGCAGTTCTTC.

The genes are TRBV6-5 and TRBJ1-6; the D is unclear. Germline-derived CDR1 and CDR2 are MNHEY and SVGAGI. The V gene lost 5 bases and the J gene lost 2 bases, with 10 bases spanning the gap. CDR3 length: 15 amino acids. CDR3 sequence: CASSPEGPYNSPLHF. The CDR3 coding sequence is TGTGCCAGCAGTCCAGAGGGCCCCTATAATTCACCCCTCCACTTT.

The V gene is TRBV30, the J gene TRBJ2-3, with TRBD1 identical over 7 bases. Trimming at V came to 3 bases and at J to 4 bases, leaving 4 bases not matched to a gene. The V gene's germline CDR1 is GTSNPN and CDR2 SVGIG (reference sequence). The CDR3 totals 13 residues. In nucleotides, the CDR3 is TGTGCCTGGAGCACAGGGGTCCCAGATACGCAGTATTTT. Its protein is CAWSTGVPDTQYF.

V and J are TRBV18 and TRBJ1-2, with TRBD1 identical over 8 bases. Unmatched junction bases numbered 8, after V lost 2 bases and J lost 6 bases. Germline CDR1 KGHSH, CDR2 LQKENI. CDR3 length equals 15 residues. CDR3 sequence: CASSPGQGANDGYTF. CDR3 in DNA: TGTGCCAGCTCACCAGGGCAGGGGGCAAACGATGGCTACACCTTC.

The DNA of the CDR3 is TGTGCCAGACAGGGCGTGGGTGAAAAACTGTTTTTT. Translation: CARQGVGEKLFF. This rearrangement joins TRBV2 to TRBJ1-4, with a weak D call TRBD1 (6 bases). Between the trimmed V and J ends, which lost 9 bases and 7 bases, there was a span of 12 bases. CDR1 is SNHLY and CDR2 is FYNNEI in the germline V gene. CDR3 length: 12 amino acids.

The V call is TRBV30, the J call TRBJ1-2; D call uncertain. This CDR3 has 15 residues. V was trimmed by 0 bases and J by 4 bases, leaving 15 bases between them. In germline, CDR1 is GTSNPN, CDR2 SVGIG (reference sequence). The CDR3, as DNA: TGTGCCTGGAGTGTACTGGTCGGCGGCGGCTATGGCTACACCTTC. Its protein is CAWSVLVGGGYGYTF.

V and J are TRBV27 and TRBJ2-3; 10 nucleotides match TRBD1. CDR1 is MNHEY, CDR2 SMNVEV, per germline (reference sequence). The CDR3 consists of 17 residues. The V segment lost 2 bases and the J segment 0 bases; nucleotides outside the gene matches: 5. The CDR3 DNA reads TGTGCCAGCAGTTTACTATGGACAGGGGGAAGCACAGATACGCAGTATTTT. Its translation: CASSLLWTGGSTDTQYF.

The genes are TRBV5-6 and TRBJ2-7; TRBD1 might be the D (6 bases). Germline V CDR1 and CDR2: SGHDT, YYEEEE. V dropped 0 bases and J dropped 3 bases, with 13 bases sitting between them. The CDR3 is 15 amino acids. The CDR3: CASSLEPTGNYEQYF. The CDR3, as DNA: TGTGCCAGCAGCTTGGAACCAACAGGGAACTACGAGCAGTACTTC.

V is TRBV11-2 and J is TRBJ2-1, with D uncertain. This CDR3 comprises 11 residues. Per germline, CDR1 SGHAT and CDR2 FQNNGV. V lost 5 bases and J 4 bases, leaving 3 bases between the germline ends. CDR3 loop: CASSPYNEQFF. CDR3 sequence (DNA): TGTGCCAGCAGCCCTTACAATGAGCAGTTCTTC.

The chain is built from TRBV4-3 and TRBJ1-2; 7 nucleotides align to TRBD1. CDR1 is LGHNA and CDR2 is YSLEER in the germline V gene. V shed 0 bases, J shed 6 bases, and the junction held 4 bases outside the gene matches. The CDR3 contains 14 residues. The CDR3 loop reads CASSQDNRGDGYTF. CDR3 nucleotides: TGCGCCAGCAGCCAAGATAACAGGGGAGATGGCTACACCTTC.

The CDR3 bases are TGTGCCAGCAGCTTAGTGAGGACAGGATACAATGAGCAGTTCTTC. Amino acid sequence: CASSLVRTGYNEQFF. The chain uses TRBV7-6 and TRBJ2-1; 7 bases fit TRBD1. The trim removed 1 base at V and 4 bases at J, leaving 4 bases unmatched. CDR3 length: 15 amino acids. In germline, CDR1 is SGHVS, CDR2 FNYEAQ. The full variable domain, with the rest looked up from reference TRBV7-6 and TRBJ2-1, is GAGVSQSPRYKVTKRGQDVALRCDPISGHVSLYWYRQALGQGPEFLTYFNYEAQQDKSGLPNDRFSAERPEGSISTLTIQRTEQRDSAMYRCASSLVRTGYNEQFFGPGTRLTVL.

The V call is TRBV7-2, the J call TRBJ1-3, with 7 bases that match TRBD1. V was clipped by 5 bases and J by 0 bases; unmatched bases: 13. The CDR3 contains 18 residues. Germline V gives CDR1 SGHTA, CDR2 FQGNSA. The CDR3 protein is CASSLRYRGGSSGNTIYF. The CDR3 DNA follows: TGTGCCAGCAGCCTCCGGTACAGGGGCGGAAGCTCTGGAAACACCATATATTTT.

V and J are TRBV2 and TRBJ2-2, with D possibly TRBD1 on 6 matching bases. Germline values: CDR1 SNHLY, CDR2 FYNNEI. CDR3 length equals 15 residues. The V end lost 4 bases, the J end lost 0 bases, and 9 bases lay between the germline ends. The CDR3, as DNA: TGTGCCAGCAGTGGGACAGCTACGAACACCGGGGAGCTGTTTTTT. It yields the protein CASSGTATNTGELFF.

The CDR3 is CASSILGTGETQYF. CDR3 DNA sequence: TGTGCCAGTAGTATTTTGGGGACAGGAGAGACCCAGTACTTC. The chain joins TRBV19 to TRBJ2-5; 8 nucleotides line up with TRBD1. Looked up from germline, CDR1 is LNHDA and CDR2 is SQIVND (reference sequence). The CDR3 has 14 amino acids. With 3 bases clipped from V and 4 bases from J, the junction kept 4 bases outside the gene matches.

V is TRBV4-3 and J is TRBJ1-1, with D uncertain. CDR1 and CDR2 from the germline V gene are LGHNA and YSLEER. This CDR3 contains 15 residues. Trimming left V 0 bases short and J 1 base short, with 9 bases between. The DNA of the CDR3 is TGCGCCAGCAGCCAAGATGTTCGGTCGAACACTGAAGCTTTCTTT. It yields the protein CASSQDVRSNTEAFF.

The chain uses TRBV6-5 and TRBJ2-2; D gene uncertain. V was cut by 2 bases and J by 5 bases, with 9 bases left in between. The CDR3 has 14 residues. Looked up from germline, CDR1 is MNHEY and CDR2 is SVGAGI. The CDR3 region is CASSYVVATGELFF. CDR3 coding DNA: TGTGCCAGCAGTTACGTGGTTGCGACCGGGGAGCTGTTTTTT.

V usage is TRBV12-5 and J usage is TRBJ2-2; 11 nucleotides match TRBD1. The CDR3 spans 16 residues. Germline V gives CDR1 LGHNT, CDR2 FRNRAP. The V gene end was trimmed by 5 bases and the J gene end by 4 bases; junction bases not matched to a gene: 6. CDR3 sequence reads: CASGPGQGALTGELFF. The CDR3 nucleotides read TGTGCTAGTGGTCCCGGACAGGGGGCGCTCACCGGGGAGCTGTTTTTT.